These T cell receptor beta chains were read from a single sample in a study of blood T cell repertoires in COVID-19. The assay was immunoSEQ multiplex PCR, and TCRdb's table has in-frame clones only and misses some. The sample has more than 140,000 clones, 75% to 85% seen once; the top ten hold 7.2%. The sequenced sample consisted of peripheral blood. These receptors came from a woman aged 45-60 years in a cohort sampled during active or convalescent COVID-19. The CDR3 runs from the conserved cysteine through the conserved F or W. The D gene is left open where the match is weak. Size values are once, few and many counts, or a class for expanded clones, and some rows have none.

abundance,d_gene,j_gene,v_gene,CDR3aa,CDR3nt
NA,TRBD1,TRBJ2-2,TRBV7-6,CASSLGQGNTGELFF,TGTGCCAGCAGCTTAGGACAGGGGAACACCGGGGAGCTGTTTTTT
NA,NA,TRBJ1-4,TRBV5-1,CASSLDPATNEKLFF,TGCGCCAGCAGCTTGGATCCCGCAACTAATGAAAAACTGTTTTTT
once,TRBD1,TRBJ1-2,TRBV7-3,CASQRTGGEGGYTF,TGTGCCAGTCAAAGAACAGGGGGCGAAGGAGGCTACACCTTC
NA,NA,TRBJ2-5,TRBV5-1,CASSLFVAGAEETQYF,TGCGCCAGCAGCTTGTTTGTGGCGGGGGCGGAAGAGACCCAGTACTTC
NA,NA,TRBJ1-1,TRBV23-1,CASSNREETGNTEAFF,TGCGCCAGCAGCAACAGGGAAGAAACAGGGAACACTGAAGCTTTCTTT
NA,NA,TRBJ1-5,TRBV6-5,CAITRDSNQPQHF,TGTGCCATCACCCGAGACAGTAATCAGCCCCAGCATTTT
once,NA,TRBJ1-1,TRBV6-2/TRBV6-3,CASSHGGEATEAFF,TGTGCCAGCAGTCACGGAGGGGAGGCCACTGAAGCTTTCTTT
NA,TRBD1,TRBJ1-5,TRBV19,CASSLRQGRVDNQPQHF,TGTGCCAGTAGTCTTCGACAGGGTAGAGTTGATAATCAGCCCCAGCATTTT
once,NA,TRBJ1-1,TRBV28,CASRLRLEVTEAFF,TGTGCCAGCAGGCTTAGGTTGGAGGTCACTGAAGCTTTCTTT
NA,TRBD1,TRBJ1-2,TRBV19,CASSMGQATYGYTF,TGTGCCAGTAGTATGGGACAGGCAACTTATGGCTACACCTTC
NA,NA,TRBJ2-2,TRBV5-5,CASSLASPKLTGELFF,TGTGCCAGCAGCTTGGCGAGTCCTAAACTCACCGGGGAGCTGTTTTTT
NA,NA,TRBJ2-3,TRBV7-2,CASSISSFGTDTQYF,TGTGCCAGCAGCATATCTTCCTTTGGCACAGATACGCAGTATTTT
NA,TRBD1,TRBJ2-1,TRBV2,CASSENRQGYNEQFF,TGTGCCAGCAGTGAAAATAGACAGGGGTACAATGAGCAGTTCTTC
NA,NA,TRBJ2-5,TRBV3-1/TRBV3-2,CASSAYRVFGWETQYF,TGTGCCAGCAGCGCATACAGGGTTTTTGGGTGGGAGACCCAGTACTTC
once,NA,TRBJ2-2,TRBV7-8,CASSPHTGELFF,TGTGCCAGCAGCCCTCACACCGGGGAGCTGTTTTTT
NA,TRBD1,TRBJ1-3,TRBV6-5,CASSYDRGQDTIYF,TGTGCCAGCAGTTACGACAGGGGGCAAGACACCATATATTTT
NA,NA,TRBJ1-1,TRBV7-3,CASSLIRETEAFF,TGTGCCAGCAGCTTAATAAGGGAGACTGAAGCTTTCTTT
NA,TRBD1,TRBJ2-5,TRBV18,CASSPQGQGAHETQYF,TGTGCCAGCTCACCCCAGGGACAGGGGGCGCACGAGACCCAGTACTTC
NA,NA,TRBJ1-4,TRBV10-3,CAIRAGIGEKLFF,TGTGCCATCAGAGCAGGGATTGGTGAAAAACTGTTTTTT
NA,TRBD1,TRBJ1-2,TRBV29-1,CSVRGTGEMVIDGYTF,TGCAGCGTGAGGGGGACAGGGGAGATGGTTATCGATGGCTACACCTTC
NA,TRBD1,TRBJ1-4,TRBV2,CASTSTGSEEKLFF,TGTGCCAGCACCTCGACAGGGTCGGAGGAAAAACTGTTTTTT
NA,NA,TRBJ1-3,TRBV3-1/TRBV3-2,CASSQVYGNTIYF,TGTGCCAGCAGCCAAGTTTATGGAAACACCATATATTTT
NA,NA,TRBJ1-2,TRBV28,CAAAGTGEPWDF,TGTGCCGCAGCAGGAACAGGAGAACCGTGGGACTTC
few,TRBD2,TRBJ2-3,TRBV6-1,CASSEEEGSGGASGTQYF,TGTGCCAGCAGTGAAGAGGAGGGTAGCGGGGGCGCGAGCGGTACGCAGTATTTT
NA,NA,TRBJ2-1,TRBV3-1/TRBV3-2,CASTPGGNEQFF,TGTGCCAGCACCCCTGGAGGCAATGAGCAGTTCTTC
NA,NA,TRBJ1-3,TRBV9,CASAKTTVQLGNTIYF,TGTGCCAGCGCAAAGACTACGGTTCAGCTCGGAAACACCATATATTTT
NA,NA,TRBJ2-7,TRBV4-2,CASSQVSGSRYEQYF,TGTGCCAGCAGCCAAGTTTCGGGGTCCAGATACGAGCAGTACTTC
NA,TRBD1,TRBJ1-2,TRBV7-8,CASSPTYALTGVNYGYTF,TGTGCCAGCAGCCCAACATACGCCTTGACAGGGGTGAACTATGGCTACACCTTC
NA,NA,TRBJ1-1,TRBV4-1,CASSQQTTLNTEAFF,TGCGCCAGCAGCCAACAGACAACCCTGAACACTGAAGCTTTCTTT
NA,NA,TRBJ2-7,TRBV6-6,CASSYFDSSYEQYF,TGTGCCAGCAGTTACTTTGACAGCTCCTACGAGCAGTACTTC
NA,TRBD1,TRBJ2-7,TRBV19,CASSTGQRYEQYF,TGTGCCAGTAGTACGGGACAGAGATACGAGCAGTACTTC
NA,TRBD2,TRBJ2-3,TRBV6-5,CASTERGSTDTQYF,TGTGCCAGCACGGAGCGGGGGAGCACAGATACGCAGTATTTT
NA,NA,TRBJ1-4,TRBV28,CASSFPTEEKLFF,TGTGCCAGCAGTTTTCCGACAGAAGAAAAACTGTTTTTT
NA,NA,TRBJ1-6,TRBV6-5,CAGGGQANSPLHF,TGTGCCGGGGGGGGTCAGGCAAATTCACCCCTCCACTTT
NA,NA,TRBJ1-1,TRBV18,CASSPPGRGDTEAFF,TGTGCCAGCTCACCACCGGGTCGCGGGGACACTGAAGCTTTCTTT
NA,TRBD1,TRBJ2-7,TRBV7-9,CASSPGQGGRIEQYF,TGTGCCAGCAGCCCAGGACAGGGGGGACGAATCGAGCAGTACTTC
once,NA,TRBJ1-1,TRBV19,CASRDQQGSNTEAFF,TGTGCCAGTAGGGACCAACAGGGATCGAACACTGAAGCTTTCTTT
many,NA,TRBJ2-3,TRBV7-9,CASSRGGSDTQYF,TGTGCCAGCAGCCGAGGTGGGTCGGATACGCAGTATTTT
NA,NA,TRBJ2-7,TRBV15,CATSKDGMGYEQYF,TGTGCCACCAGCAAGGACGGGATGGGATACGAGCAGTACTTC
NA,NA,TRBJ1-2,TRBV6-6,CASSYYQGLNYGYTF,TGTGCCAGCAGTTACTATCAGGGGTTAAACTATGGCTACACCTTC
NA,TRBD2,TRBJ2-3,TRBV7-9,CASSLGLAGTDTQYF,TGTGCCAGCAGCTTAGGACTAGCGGGCACAGATACGCAGTATTTT
few,NA,TRBJ1-5,TRBV19,CASSIYRSDQPQHF,TGTGCCAGTAGTATATACAGGAGCGATCAGCCCCAGCATTTT
once,TRBD1,TRBJ2-7,TRBV9,CASSNSGGIEQYF,TGTGCCAGCAGCAACTCAGGGGGTATCGAGCAGTACTTC
NA,NA,TRBJ2-7,TRBV6-2/TRBV6-3,CASSYSMQDSSYEQYF,TGTGCCAGCAGTTACTCAATGCAGGACAGCTCCTACGAGCAGTACTTC
NA,TRBD1,TRBJ2-5,TRBV9,CASSVARDRDHQETQYF,TGTGCCAGCAGCGTAGCAAGGGACAGGGACCACCAAGAGACCCAGTACTTC
NA,NA,TRBJ1-1,TRBV11-3,CASSQSGGRDTEAFF,TGTGCCAGCAGCCAATCAGGCGGGCGCGACACTGAAGCTTTCTTT
NA,NA,TRBJ1-3,TRBV6-6,CASRGGGSGNTIYF,TGTGCCAGTAGGGGGGGAGGCTCTGGAAACACCATATATTTT
NA,NA,TRBJ1-4,TRBV7-9,CASSPTARPEKLFF,TGTGCCAGCAGCCCGACAGCTCGTCCTGAAAAACTGTTTTTT
few,NA,TRBJ1-2,TRBV7-9,CASSSYNNYGYTF,TGTGCCAGCAGCTCCTATAATAACTATGGCTACACCTTC
NA,NA,TRBJ2-2,TRBV11-2,CASSLVLQGLSGELFF,TGTGCCAGCAGCTTAGTGTTGCAGGGCTTGTCCGGGGAGCTGTTTTTT
NA,TRBD1,TRBJ1-1,TRBV6-5,CASTGGQYATEAFF,TGTGCCAGCACCGGGGGACAGTATGCCACTGAAGCTTTCTTT